The 3 T cell receptor beta chains given below trace back to one sample, sequenced in a study of CD8+CD57+ T cells in acquired aplastic anemia. The template used for profiling TCR beta VDJ and CDR3 was genomic DNA. TCRdb ran MiXCR on the reads and lists one entry per CDR3 protein. The sample lists approximately 190,000 distinct CDR3 sequences, over 60% occurring once. The sequenced sample was sorted CD4+, CD8+, or CD8+CD57+ T cells (not recorded which) from PBMCs. These receptors all stem from a human donor with severe aplastic anemia or a healthy control (not recorded which).

J is TRBJ2-1 and V is TRBV7-6; TRBD2 matches 15 bases. With V trimmed by 4 bases and J by 6 bases, 7 bases remained unmatched. The length of the CDR3 is 17 residues. CDR1 and CDR2 from the germline V gene are SGHVS and FNYEAQ. CDR3 DNA: TGTGCCAGCAGCTCACCGGGACTAGCGGGAGGTGTCAATGAGCAGTTCTTC. This encodes CASSSPGLAGGVNEQFF. Filled out from reference TRBV7-6 and TRBJ2-1, the complete variable domain reads GAGVSQSPRYKVTKRGQDVALRCDPISGHVSLYWYRQALGQGPEFLTYFNYEAQQDKSGLPNDRFSAERPEGSISTLTIQRTEQRDSAMYRCASSSPGLAGGVNEQFFGPGTRLTVL.

Turning to this clonotype: One junction end disagrees with the germline gene, perhaps due to a read error. The J gene is TRBJ1-6, the V gene TRBV15; tentatively, D is TRBD1 (5 bases). This CDR3 contains 11 residues. Germline CDR1 reads LNHNV; CDR2 reads YYDKDF (reference sequence). CDR3 DNA: TGTGCCACCGGCAGGGATTCACCCCTCCACTTT. Translating it yields CATGRDSPLHF.

The chain is built from TRBV7-2 and TRBJ1-4; unclear D gene. This CDR3 is built from 16 residues. Trimming removed 4 bases from V and 5 bases from J, with 17 bases in between. Germline V gives CDR1 SGHTA, CDR2 FQGNSA. CDR3 DNA: TGTGCCAGCAGCTCCTCGACATTCTTTCAGAATGAAAAACTGTTTTTT. Amino acids: CASSSSTFFQNEKLFF.